This record covers a single TCR beta chain. Positive CCR7 selection of CD45RO-negative cells yielded the naive CD8 cells, and terminally differentiated effector memory CD45RA+ cells were excluded. Adult donors, all healthy and HIV-negative, had no recent acute infections or vaccinations. Clones were sequenced by immunoSEQ multiplex PCR, and TCRdb holds only the in-frame ones, with some missing. This sample has approximately 2,000,000 clones, with just over 90% found just once. The record originates from a study of shared clonotypes between healthy human individuals. V trimming: 6 bases; J trimming: 7 bases; junction bases outside the gene matches: 12. Germline loops: CDR1 SGHRS, CDR2 YFSETQ. The CDR3 has 14 residues.

The J gene is TRBJ2-7, the V gene TRBV5-1; 8 nucleotides agree with TRBD2. The receptor was derived from a man between 18 and 29 years old in good health. Some clones in this sample may be carry-over from other donors' samples. Sequencing was performed on naive CD8+ T cells from PBMCs. The CDR3 sequence: CASNSGGRPGEQYF. For the CDR3, the DNA is TGCGCCAGCAACTCTGGCGGGAGGCCGGGGGAGCAGTACTTC. The full variable domain, rest sourced from reference TRBV5-1 and TRBJ2-7, is KAGVTQTPRYLIKTRGQQVTLSCSPISGHRSVSWYQQTPGQGLQFLFEYFSETQRNKGNFPGRFSGRQFSNSRSEMNVSTLELGDSALYLCASNSGGRPGEQYFGPGTRLTVT.